The clone carrying this T cell receptor (beta chain) was counted at least ten times. The antigen remains unidentified. The sorted Tregs were CD4+CD25+CD127-/low cells. General study points: Tumor memory CD4+ T cell TCR gene usage was found to cluster with blood and lymph node memory CD4+ cells and with lymph node naive CD4+ cells. Tumor-infiltrating Treg TCR alpha and beta sequences overlapped most with tumor naive CD4+ T cells, then blood naive.

Semi-nested PCR with Nested Universal Primer A followed constant-region reverse priming of full-length variable regions. TCRdb redid the calling of the 5' RACE reads with MiXCR, one entry per CDR3 protein. The sample holds approximately 40,000 distinct CDR3 sequences, around 20% seen once. After removal of 3 bases from V and 5 bases from J, the junction contained 5 bases not matched to a gene. Germline V gives CDR1 DFQATT, CDR2 SNEGSKA (reference sequence). The CDR3 has 14 residues. This chain links TRBV20-1 with TRBJ2-1; 9 nucleotides align to TRBD2. Sequences were obtained from Tregs sorted from blood. The clonotype originates from a female donor with breast cancer. The CDR3 sequence is CSASGSGSHNEQFF. CDR3 coding DNA: TGCAGTGCTAGTGGTAGCGGGAGCCACAATGAGCAGTTCTTC.